This T cell receptor (beta chain) derives from a study of T cell changes during pregnancy in multiple sclerosis. The CDR3 runs to 20 residues. Germline assignment: CDR1 SGHRS and CDR2 YFSETQ. J was trimmed by 4 bases and V by 1 base; bases with no gene match: 15. Only in-frame clones appear in the TCRdb table, and some are missing; sequencing was by immunoSEQ multiplex PCR. The top ten hold 0.7% to 0.95% of the sample, which has about 35,000 clones, about nine tenths seen once. The sample here was CD4+ T cells from peripheral blood mononuclear cells, taken after pregnancy. This TCR derives from a female donor in good health, enrolled as a control in a pregnancy study. The chain recombines TRBV5-1 with TRBJ2-1; TRBD2 matches 12 bases. CDR3 DNA: TGCGCCAGCAGCTTGCCACGACTAGCGGGAGTTTCCCGGGGTTACAATGAGCAGTTCTTC. This encodes CASSLPRLAGVSRGYNEQFF.